A selection of T cell receptor beta chains follows, all from one sample in a study of blood T cell repertoires in COVID-19. Some clones are missing from TCRdb's copy, which holds only in-frame ones; the method was immunoSEQ multiplex PCR. The repertoire consists of 80,000 or so clones, with 65% to 90% occurring once and the leading ten covering about a sixth. The material sequenced was peripheral blood. The receptors stem from a human donor in a cohort sampled during active COVID-19. The CDR3 runs from the conserved cysteine through the conserved F or W. The D gene is left open where the match is weak. Clone sizes are given selectively: once, few, many, or a class where the clone is expanded.

j_call: TRBJ2-5
d_call: .
clone_size: .
v_call: TRBV5-4
cdr3_length: 15
cdr3_aa: CASSLSPTSQETQYF
cdr3_nt: TGTGCCAGCAGCTTGTCTCCGACTAGTCAAGAGACCCAGTACTTC

j_call: TRBJ2-5
d_call: TRBD2
clone_size: .
v_call: TRBV7-2
cdr3_length: 18
cdr3_aa: CASSLRLAGAPYQETQYF
cdr3_nt: TGTGCCAGCAGCTTAAGACTAGCGGGGGCTCCGTACCAAGAGACCCAGTACTTC

j_call: TRBJ1-1
d_call: .
clone_size: once
v_call: TRBV28
cdr3_length: 13
cdr3_aa: CASTRWGLTEAFF
cdr3_nt: TGTGCCAGTACTCGCTGGGGGCTCACTGAAGCTTTCTTT

j_call: TRBJ1-2
d_call: .
clone_size: .
v_call: TRBV28
cdr3_length: 16
cdr3_aa: CASSYGRGGSNYGYTF
cdr3_nt: TGTGCCAGCAGTTATGGCAGGGGTGGCAGTAACTATGGCTACACCTTC

j_call: TRBJ2-5
d_call: TRBD1
clone_size: .
v_call: TRBV7-9
cdr3_length: 16
cdr3_aa: CASTSWGQLYQETQYF
cdr3_nt: TGTGCCAGCACCTCCTGGGGACAGCTGTACCAAGAGACCCAGTACTTC

j_call: TRBJ1-5
d_call: TRBD1
clone_size: .
v_call: TRBV7-2
cdr3_length: 16
cdr3_aa: CASSSFKTGDNQPQHF
cdr3_nt: TGTGCCAGCAGCTCATTTAAGACAGGGGACAATCAGCCCCAGCATTTT

j_call: TRBJ2-5
d_call: .
clone_size: .
v_call: TRBV7-2
cdr3_length: 14
cdr3_aa: CASSPPGVSETQYF
cdr3_nt: TGTGCCAGCAGCCCCCCCGGGGTTTCAGAGACCCAGTACTTC

j_call: TRBJ2-7
d_call: TRBD2
clone_size: .
v_call: TRBV7-3
cdr3_length: 15
cdr3_aa: CASSKTSGGSYEQYF
cdr3_nt: TGTGCCAGCAGTAAGACTAGCGGGGGATCCTACGAGCAGTACTTC

j_call: TRBJ2-2
d_call: TRBD2
clone_size: .
v_call: TRBV15
cdr3_length: 16
cdr3_aa: CATSRDLAGVTGELFF
cdr3_nt: TGTGCCACCAGCAGAGATCTAGCGGGAGTTACCGGGGAGCTGTTTTTT

j_call: TRBJ1-3
d_call: .
clone_size: .
v_call: TRBV2
cdr3_length: 15
cdr3_aa: CASTRTASAGNTIYF
cdr3_nt: TGTGCCAGCACCCGGACAGCTTCGGCTGGAAACACCATATATTTT

j_call: TRBJ1-2
d_call: TRBD1
clone_size: .
v_call: TRBV6-2/TRBV6-3
cdr3_length: 17
cdr3_aa: CASTPLQGGQANYGYTF
cdr3_nt: TGTGCCAGCACCCCCTTACAGGGGGGCCAAGCTAACTATGGCTACACCTTC

j_call: TRBJ1-1
d_call: .
clone_size: .
v_call: TRBV29-1
cdr3_length: 11
cdr3_aa: CSMGANTEAFF
cdr3_nt: TGCAGCATGGGGGCGAACACTGAAGCTTTCTTT

j_call: TRBJ1-2
d_call: .
clone_size: .
v_call: TRBV25-1
cdr3_length: 15
cdr3_aa: CASPQQAPSNYGYTF
cdr3_nt: TGTGCCAGCCCACAACAGGCTCCCTCCAACTATGGCTACACCTTC

j_call: TRBJ2-1
d_call: TRBD2
clone_size: .
v_call: TRBV5-4
cdr3_length: 15
cdr3_aa: CASSSSSGKYNEQFF
cdr3_nt: TGTGCCAGCAGCTCCTCTAGCGGGAAATACAATGAGCAGTTCTTC

j_call: TRBJ1-5
d_call: TRBD1
clone_size: .
v_call: TRBV9
cdr3_length: 14
cdr3_aa: CASSARGHNQPQHF
cdr3_nt: TGTGCCAGCAGCGCGAGGGGGCACAATCAGCCCCAGCATTTT

j_call: TRBJ2-3
d_call: .
clone_size: .
v_call: TRBV27
cdr3_length: 15
cdr3_aa: CASSLVELSTDTQYF
cdr3_nt: TGTGCCAGCAGTTTAGTCGAGCTTAGCACAGATACGCAGTATTTT

j_call: TRBJ2-7
d_call: .
clone_size: few
v_call: TRBV27
cdr3_length: 15
cdr3_aa: CASSWEYAASYEQYF
cdr3_nt: TGTGCCAGCAGTTGGGAGTATGCAGCCTCCTACGAGCAGTACTTC

j_call: TRBJ1-3
d_call: TRBD1
clone_size: .
v_call: TRBV12-5
cdr3_length: 17
cdr3_aa: CASGLTRQGAYGNTIYF
cdr3_nt: TGTGCTAGTGGTTTGACCCGACAGGGGGCTTATGGAAACACCATATATTTT

j_call: TRBJ2-1
d_call: .
clone_size: once
v_call: TRBV11-2
cdr3_length: 16
cdr3_aa: CASSILGGYYYNEQFF
cdr3_nt: TGTGCCAGCAGCATTCTTGGCGGATACTACTACAATGAGCAGTTCTTC

j_call: TRBJ1-1
d_call: .
clone_size: .
v_call: TRBV5-1
cdr3_length: 15
cdr3_aa: CASSLAVGTVAEAFF
cdr3_nt: TGCGCCAGCAGCTTGGCGGTCGGGACTGTCGCTGAAGCTTTCTTT

j_call: TRBJ1-5
d_call: .
clone_size: once
v_call: TRBV19
cdr3_length: 16
cdr3_aa: CASSIDPIGRNQPQHF
cdr3_nt: TGTGCCAGTAGTATAGACCCAATCGGTCGCAATCAGCCCCAGCATTTT

j_call: TRBJ2-1
d_call: TRBD1
clone_size: .
v_call: TRBV18
cdr3_length: 16
cdr3_aa: CASSPDVRGRNNEQFF
cdr3_nt: TGTGCCAGCTCACCAGATGTGAGGGGGCGGAACAATGAGCAGTTCTTC

j_call: TRBJ2-7
d_call: TRBD1
clone_size: .
v_call: TRBV30
cdr3_length: 13
cdr3_aa: CAWSPGTGDEQYF
cdr3_nt: TGTGCCTGGAGCCCCGGGACAGGGGACGAGCAGTACTTC

j_call: TRBJ2-1
d_call: TRBD1
clone_size: .
v_call: TRBV7-6
cdr3_length: 16
cdr3_aa: CASSSTGQGALNEQFF
cdr3_nt: TGTGCCAGCAGCTCGACAGGGCAGGGGGCGCTTAATGAGCAGTTCTTC

j_call: TRBJ2-7
d_call: .
clone_size: .
v_call: TRBV2
cdr3_length: 12
cdr3_aa: CASGTASYEQYF
cdr3_nt: TGTGCCAGCGGCACAGCTTCCTACGAGCAGTACTTC

j_call: TRBJ2-2
d_call: TRBD2
clone_size: .
v_call: TRBV5-1
cdr3_length: 14
cdr3_aa: CASTGLAGTGELFF
cdr3_nt: TGCGCCAGCACGGGACTAGCGGGAACCGGGGAGCTGTTTTTT

j_call: TRBJ2-1
d_call: TRBD2
clone_size: .
v_call: TRBV19
cdr3_length: 16
cdr3_aa: CASRSGGQNLYNEQFF
cdr3_nt: TGTGCCAGTCGTAGCGGGGGGCAAAACCTCTACAATGAGCAGTTCTTC

j_call: TRBJ1-1
d_call: .
clone_size: .
v_call: TRBV27
cdr3_length: 16
cdr3_aa: CASNRFGEPLNTEAFF
cdr3_nt: TGTGCCAGTAATAGATTCGGAGAACCATTAAACACTGAAGCTTTCTTT

j_call: TRBJ2-1
d_call: .
clone_size: .
v_call: TRBV6-2/TRBV6-3
cdr3_length: 12
cdr3_aa: CASSPGQIEQFF
cdr3_nt: TGTGCCAGCAGCCCCGGACAGATTGAGCAGTTCTTC

j_call: TRBJ1-2
d_call: .
clone_size: once
v_call: TRBV2
cdr3_length: 15
cdr3_aa: CASRIRQDGNYGYTF
cdr3_nt: TGTGCCAGCAGGATTAGACAGGACGGAAACTATGGCTACACCTTC

j_call: TRBJ2-7
d_call: TRBD1
clone_size: .
v_call: TRBV11-2
cdr3_length: 14
cdr3_aa: CASSQGQPYREQYF
cdr3_nt: TGTGCCAGCAGCCAGGGACAGCCGTATCGCGAGCAGTACTTC

j_call: TRBJ2-6
d_call: .
clone_size: once
v_call: TRBV10-3
cdr3_length: 16
cdr3_aa: CAISTSGNSGANVLTF
cdr3_nt: TGTGCCATCAGCACCTCCGGGAACTCTGGGGCCAACGTCCTGACTTTC

j_call: TRBJ2-1
d_call: TRBD2
clone_size: .
v_call: TRBV10-1
cdr3_length: 15
cdr3_aa: CASSLLAGVGNEQFF
cdr3_nt: TGCGCCAGCAGCCTTCTAGCGGGAGTAGGGAATGAGCAGTTCTTC

j_call: TRBJ2-1
d_call: .
clone_size: .
v_call: TRBV9
cdr3_length: 12
cdr3_aa: CASSAQLNEQFF
cdr3_nt: TGTGCCAGCAGCGCACAGCTCAATGAGCAGTTCTTC

j_call: TRBJ2-3
d_call: .
clone_size: .
v_call: TRBV5-1
cdr3_length: 14
cdr3_aa: CASRGLVSTDTQYF
cdr3_nt: TGCGCCAGCAGAGGACTGGTGAGCACAGATACGCAGTATTTT

j_call: TRBJ2-7
d_call: TRBD2
clone_size: .
v_call: TRBV5-1
cdr3_length: 17
cdr3_aa: CASSLRTSGSGVYEQYF
cdr3_nt: TGCGCCAGCAGCTTGCGGACTAGCGGGAGCGGGGTCTACGAGCAGTACTTC

j_call: TRBJ2-3
d_call: TRBD1
clone_size: .
v_call: TRBV7-3
cdr3_length: 15
cdr3_aa: CASSLSGTGTDTQYF
cdr3_nt: TGTGCCAGCAGCCTGTCCGGGACAGGCACAGATACGCAGTATTTT

j_call: TRBJ2-5
d_call: TRBD2
clone_size: .
v_call: TRBV7-2
cdr3_length: 15
cdr3_aa: CASSDFGGREETQYF
cdr3_nt: TGTGCCAGCAGCGACTTTGGCGGGAGGGAAGAGACCCAGTACTTC

j_call: TRBJ2-5
d_call: TRBD2
clone_size: .
v_call: TRBV11-2
cdr3_length: 15
cdr3_aa: CASSFTSGREGTQYF
cdr3_nt: TGTGCCAGCAGCTTCACTAGCGGGAGGGAAGGGACCCAGTACTTC

j_call: TRBJ1-4
d_call: TRBD1
clone_size: .
v_call: TRBV19
cdr3_length: 14
cdr3_aa: CASSLDRVKEKLFF
cdr3_nt: TGTGCCAGTAGTTTGGACAGGGTGAAAGAAAAACTGTTTTTT

j_call: TRBJ1-1
d_call: TRBD1
clone_size: once
v_call: TRBV6-5
cdr3_length: 13
cdr3_aa: CASRGTDRAEAFF
cdr3_nt: TGTGCCAGCCGAGGGACAGACCGGGCTGAAGCTTTCTTT

j_call: TRBJ2-2
d_call: TRBD1
clone_size: .
v_call: TRBV7-9
cdr3_length: 19
cdr3_aa: CASSLGGTGIGKNTGELFF
cdr3_nt: TGTGCCAGCAGCTTAGGAGGGACAGGGATTGGGAAGAACACCGGGGAGCTGTTTTTT

j_call: TRBJ1-2
d_call: .
clone_size: .
v_call: TRBV19
cdr3_length: 13
cdr3_aa: CASSPGTIYGYTF
cdr3_nt: TGTGCCAGTAGTCCGGGGACAATCTATGGCTACACCTTC

j_call: TRBJ2-7
d_call: TRBD1
clone_size: .
v_call: TRBV5-1
cdr3_length: 16
cdr3_aa: CASSLLRDRGHHEQYF
cdr3_nt: TGCGCCAGCAGCCTACTTCGGGACAGGGGGCACCACGAGCAGTACTTC

j_call: TRBJ1-1
d_call: .
clone_size: .
v_call: TRBV2
cdr3_length: 15
cdr3_aa: CASSVTTMRDTEAFF
cdr3_nt: TGTGCCAGCAGTGTCACAACAATGAGGGACACTGAAGCTTTCTTT

j_call: TRBJ2-7
d_call: .
clone_size: once
v_call: TRBV6-5
cdr3_length: 12
cdr3_aa: CASSRSPYEQYF
cdr3_nt: TGTGCCAGCAGTCGGAGCCCCTACGAGCAGTACTTC

j_call: TRBJ2-7
d_call: .
clone_size: .
v_call: TRBV7-3
cdr3_length: 13
cdr3_aa: CASSLLRAHEQYF
cdr3_nt: TGTGCCAGCAGCTTACTGAGAGCACACGAGCAGTACTTC

j_call: TRBJ2-1
d_call: TRBD2
clone_size: .
v_call: TRBV11-3
cdr3_length: 15
cdr3_aa: CASSAGTSGSNEQFF
cdr3_nt: TGTGCCAGCAGCGCCGGGACTAGCGGGTCTAATGAGCAGTTCTTC

j_call: TRBJ1-4
d_call: .
clone_size: .
v_call: TRBV9
cdr3_length: 13
cdr3_aa: CASSVAPEEKLFF
cdr3_nt: TGTGCCAGCAGCGTAGCTCCCGAGGAAAAACTGTTTTTT

j_call: TRBJ1-3
d_call: .
clone_size: .
v_call: TRBV9
cdr3_length: 15
cdr3_aa: CASSVAQGSGNTIYF
cdr3_nt: TGTGCCAGCAGCGTAGCACAGGGCTCTGGAAACACCATATATTTT

j_call: TRBJ2-1
d_call: .
clone_size: .
v_call: TRBV25-1
cdr3_length: 12
cdr3_aa: CASSVLGNEQFF
cdr3_nt: TGTGCCAGCAGTGTACTAGGCAATGAGCAGTTCTTC

j_call: TRBJ2-1
d_call: .
clone_size: .
v_call: TRBV7-9
cdr3_length: 17
cdr3_aa: CASSSPVRGADYNEQFF
cdr3_nt: TGTGCCAGCAGCTCCCCCGTGCGCGGGGCAGACTACAATGAGCAGTTCTTC

j_call: TRBJ2-5
d_call: .
clone_size: .
v_call: TRBV5-1
cdr3_length: 14
cdr3_aa: CASSLVTAQETQYF
cdr3_nt: TGCGCCAGCAGCTTGGTGACAGCCCAAGAGACCCAGTACTTC

j_call: TRBJ2-3
d_call: TRBD2
clone_size: .
v_call: TRBV30
cdr3_length: 15
cdr3_aa: CAWSPGLAGTDTQYF
cdr3_nt: TGTGCCTGGAGCCCCGGACTAGCGGGCACAGATACGCAGTATTTT

j_call: TRBJ2-7
d_call: .
clone_size: .
v_call: TRBV2
cdr3_length: 12
cdr3_aa: CASRVGAHEQYF
cdr3_nt: TGTGCCAGCAGAGTGGGGGCCCACGAGCAGTACTTC

j_call: TRBJ2-7
d_call: .
clone_size: once
v_call: TRBV2
cdr3_length: 12
cdr3_aa: CASSRTGYEQYF
cdr3_nt: TGTGCCAGCTCCAGGACTGGATACGAGCAGTACTTC

j_call: TRBJ2-7
d_call: .
clone_size: .
v_call: TRBV6-1
cdr3_length: 15
cdr3_aa: CASSEALSRAYEQYF
cdr3_nt: TGTGCCAGCAGTGAAGCGCTTAGTCGGGCCTACGAGCAGTACTTC

j_call: TRBJ2-5
d_call: .
clone_size: .
v_call: TRBV11-2
cdr3_length: 14
cdr3_aa: CASSLGPGRETQYF
cdr3_nt: TGTGCCAGCAGCTTAGGGCCGGGTAGAGAGACCCAGTACTTC

j_call: TRBJ1-6
d_call: TRBD1
clone_size: .
v_call: TRBV3-1/TRBV3-2
cdr3_length: 17
cdr3_aa: CASSQGGQPFYNSPLHF
cdr3_nt: TGTGCCAGCAGCCAAGGGGGACAGCCCTTCTATAATTCACCCCTCCACTTT

j_call: TRBJ1-2
d_call: .
clone_size: .
v_call: TRBV7-2
cdr3_length: 14
cdr3_aa: CASSTTTNNYGYTF
cdr3_nt: TGTGCCAGCAGCACCACGACAAATAACTATGGCTACACCTTC